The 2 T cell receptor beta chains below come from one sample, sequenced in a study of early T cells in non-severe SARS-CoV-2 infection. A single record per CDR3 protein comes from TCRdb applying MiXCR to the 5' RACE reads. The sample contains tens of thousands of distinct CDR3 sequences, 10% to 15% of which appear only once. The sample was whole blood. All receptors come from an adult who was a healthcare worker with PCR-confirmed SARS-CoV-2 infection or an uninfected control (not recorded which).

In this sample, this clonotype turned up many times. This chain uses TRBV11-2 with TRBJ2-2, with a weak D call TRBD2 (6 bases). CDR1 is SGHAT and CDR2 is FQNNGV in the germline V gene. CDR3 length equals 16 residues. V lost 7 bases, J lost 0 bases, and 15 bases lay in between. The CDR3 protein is CASTPGGIANTGELFF. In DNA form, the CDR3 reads TGTGCCAGCACCCCTGGCGGGATAGCGAACACCGGGGAGCTGTTTTTT.

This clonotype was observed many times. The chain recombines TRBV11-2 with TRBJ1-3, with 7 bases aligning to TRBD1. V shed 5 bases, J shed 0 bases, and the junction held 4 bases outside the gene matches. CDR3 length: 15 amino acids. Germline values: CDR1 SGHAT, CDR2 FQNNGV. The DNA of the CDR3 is TGTGCCAGCAGCCGGGACAGCCACTCTGGAAACACCATATATTTT. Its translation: CASSRDSHSGNTIYF.